Listed below are T cell receptor beta chains from one sample, sequenced in a study of CD4+ T cells in melanoma. TCRdb keeps only in-frame clones here, not all; method: immunoSEQ multiplex PCR. Among 13,000 or so clones listed, roughly three quarters were seen once. The sample was cells from a culture (not recorded whether cultured in vitro). Receptors were obtained from a human donor with melanoma. The CDR3 runs from the conserved cysteine through the conserved F or W. Each record gives: J gene, V gene, D gene, clone size, CDR3 DNA, CDR3 protein. A D gene is named only where the DNA matches it firmly. Size is stated for part of the rows, as once, few or many counts, or as a class when the clone is expanded.

>TRBJ1-5|TRBV7-6|TRBD1|medium-sized
TGTGCCAGCAGCTTAAAGTGGGCCTCGGGACAGGGGCCGAACAATCAGCCCCAGCATTTT
CASSLKWASGQGPNNQPQHF
>TRBJ1-6|TRBV9|NA|NA
TGTGCCAGCAGCGTGGGGGGCCCATCACCCCTCCACTTT
CASSVGGPSPLHF
>TRBJ1-3|TRBV9|TRBD1|NA
TGTGCCAGCAGCGTAGGCAGGGGGGCCGGTGGAAACACCATATATTTT
CASSVGRGAGGNTIYF
>TRBJ1-5|TRBV5-6|NA|NA
TGTGCCAGCAGCTTGAGGGATCAGCCCCAGCATTTT
CASSLRDQPQHF
>TRBJ2-1|TRBV11-2|NA|NA
TGTGCCAGCAGTCCTCGTAGGGTAGAAAACAATGAGCAGTTCTTC
CASSPRRVENNEQFF
>TRBJ2-2|TRBV7-2|TRBD2|few
TGTGCCAGCAGCAAAGCCGGGGGGGCCGCCGGGGAGCTGTTTTTT
CASSKAGGAAGELFF
>TRBJ2-3|TRBV2|TRBD2|NA
TGTGCCAACCGGGGACTAGCGGTTCCAGATACGCAGTATTTT
CANRGLAVPDTQYF
>TRBJ2-3|TRBV4-1|NA|NA
TGCGCCAGCAGGCCCACGGGACTTATCGCAGATACGCAGTATTTT
CASRPTGLIADTQYF
>TRBJ2-2|TRBV7-3|NA|NA
TGTGCCAGCAGCTTACTAGGACAGTCGAACACCGGGGAGCTGTTTTTT
CASSLLGQSNTGELFF
>TRBJ1-5|TRBV5-1|NA|NA
TGCGCCAGCAGCTTGGATGGGGGGGGTCAGCCCCAGCATTTT
CASSLDGGGQPQHF
>TRBJ1-1|TRBV7-9|NA|medium-sized
TGTGCCAGCAGCCCAAAGACAGGGAACACTGAAGCTTTCTTT
CASSPKTGNTEAFF